This T cell receptor (beta chain) stems from a study of blood T cell repertoires in COVID-19. As for the study in general: The United States, Italy and Spain provided the acute and convalescent COVID-19 samples. Sources were T cells, B-cell-depleted T cells, or PBMCs; the material itself was cDNA or gDNA.

This CDR3 contains 13 residues. CDR1 is SGHDN, CDR2 FVKESK, per germline. V lost 10 bases to trimming and J lost 0 bases, with 12 bases between them. Original handling: Amplified reference gene primers provided the basis for estimating nucleated cell counts. The assay was immunoSEQ multiplex PCR, and TCRdb's table has in-frame clones only and misses some. Clonal size and the V and J genes are those of that table, whereas D and trimming came from the DNA. In the table there are about 23,000 clones, approximately 88% of which are singletons. The J gene is TRBJ2-5, the V gene TRBV14, with D uncertain. The material sequenced was peripheral blood. The source is a man between 65 and 79 years old in a cohort sampled during active COVID-19. The CDR3: CATTGPNQETQYF. As DNA, the CDR3 is TGTGCCACTACTGGGCCCAACCAAGAGACCCAGTACTTC.